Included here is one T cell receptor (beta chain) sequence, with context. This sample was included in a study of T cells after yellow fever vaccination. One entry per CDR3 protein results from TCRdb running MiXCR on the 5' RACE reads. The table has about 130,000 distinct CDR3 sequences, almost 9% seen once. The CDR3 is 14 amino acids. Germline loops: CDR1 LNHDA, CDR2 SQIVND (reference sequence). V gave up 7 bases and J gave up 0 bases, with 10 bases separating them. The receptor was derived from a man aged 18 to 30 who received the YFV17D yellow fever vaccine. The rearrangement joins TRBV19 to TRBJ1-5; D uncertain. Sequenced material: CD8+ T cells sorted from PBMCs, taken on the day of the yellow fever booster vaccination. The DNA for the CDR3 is TGTGCCAGTACCCCGGAGAATAGCAATCAGCCCCAGCATTTT. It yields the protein CASTPENSNQPQHF.